This is a list of T cell receptor beta chains from one sample in a study of shared clonotypes between healthy human individuals. Produced via immunoSEQ multiplex PCR; TCRdb's table is partial and in-frame only. The sample has about 580,000 clones, roughly 98% seen once; the top ten hold 0.3%. The sequenced sample was naive CD8+ T cells sorted from blood. The receptors stem from a young man in good health. CDR3s include the opening cysteine and the closing phenylalanine or tryptophan. Fields, in order: clone size, D gene, J gene, V gene, CDR3 protein, CDR3 DNA. The D gene is left open where the match is weak. Clone size is given for some rows only: seen once, a few or many times, or a class if the clone is expanded.

clone size: .
D gene: .
J gene: TRBJ2-3
V gene: TRBV9
CDR3 protein: CASSVVGLSTDTQYF
CDR3 DNA: TGTGCCAGCAGCGTAGTAGGACTCTCCACAGATACGCAGTATTTT

clone size: .
D gene: TRBD2
J gene: TRBJ2-1
V gene: TRBV11-2
CDR3 protein: CASSLRGLAGVEQFF
CDR3 DNA: TGTGCCAGCAGCTTGAGGGGACTAGCGGGAGTAGAGCAGTTCTTC

clone size: .
D gene: .
J gene: TRBJ2-3
V gene: TRBV27
CDR3 protein: CASSPSRKKDTQYF
CDR3 DNA: TGTGCCAGCAGCCCCTCAAGAAAAAAAGATACGCAGTATTTT

clone size: .
D gene: .
J gene: TRBJ2-1
V gene: TRBV27
CDR3 protein: CASSTRRAGNEQFF
CDR3 DNA: TGTGCCAGCAGCACTAGGAGGGCCGGGAATGAGCAGTTCTTC

clone size: once
D gene: .
J gene: TRBJ2-5
V gene: TRBV11-2
CDR3 protein: CASSRLTQETQYF
CDR3 DNA: TGTGCCAGCAGCCGACTGACGCAAGAGACCCAGTACTTC

clone size: .
D gene: .
J gene: TRBJ1-5
V gene: TRBV4-1
CDR3 protein: CASSQDQDQPQHF
CDR3 DNA: TGCGCCAGCAGCCAAGATCAGGATCAGCCCCAGCATTTT

clone size: .
D gene: TRBD2
J gene: TRBJ2-2
V gene: TRBV7-9
CDR3 protein: CASSLSGRASSGELFF
CDR3 DNA: TGTGCCAGCAGCCTTAGCGGGAGGGCTTCGTCCGGGGAGCTGTTTTTT

clone size: .
D gene: TRBD1
J gene: TRBJ2-7
V gene: TRBV30
CDR3 protein: CAWSAGQGAYEQYF
CDR3 DNA: TGTGCCTGGAGTGCGGGACAGGGGGCCTACGAGCAGTACTTC

clone size: .
D gene: .
J gene: TRBJ2-5
V gene: TRBV6-5
CDR3 protein: CASSPYGPRGETQYF
CDR3 DNA: TGTGCCAGCAGTCCCTACGGGCCCCGGGGGGAGACCCAGTACTTC

clone size: .
D gene: .
J gene: TRBJ1-1
V gene: TRBV5-4
CDR3 protein: CASSPDRSNTEAFF
CDR3 DNA: TGTGCCAGCTCCCCGGACAGATCGAACACTGAAGCTTTCTTT

clone size: once
D gene: .
J gene: TRBJ1-1
V gene: TRBV11-2
CDR3 protein: CASSLGAPEAFF
CDR3 DNA: TGTGCCAGCAGCTTGGGAGCTCCAGAAGCTTTCTTT

clone size: .
D gene: TRBD2
J gene: TRBJ2-1
V gene: TRBV9
CDR3 protein: CASSSSSGSSYNEQFF
CDR3 DNA: TGTGCCAGCAGCTCTTCTAGCGGAAGCTCCTACAATGAGCAGTTCTTC

clone size: .
D gene: TRBD2
J gene: TRBJ2-7
V gene: TRBV7-9
CDR3 protein: CASSLTTSRVDEQYF
CDR3 DNA: TGTGCCAGCAGCTTAACGACTAGCCGGGTCGACGAGCAGTACTTC

clone size: .
D gene: .
J gene: TRBJ2-1
V gene: TRBV7-9
CDR3 protein: CASSLGELSSYNEQFF
CDR3 DNA: TGTGCCAGCAGCTTAGGCGAGTTAAGCTCCTACAATGAGCAGTTCTTC

clone size: .
D gene: .
J gene: TRBJ2-2
V gene: TRBV30
CDR3 protein: CAWSVYGFTGELFF
CDR3 DNA: TGTGCCTGGAGTGTATACGGATTCACCGGGGAGCTGTTTTTT

clone size: .
D gene: .
J gene: TRBJ2-1
V gene: TRBV11-2
CDR3 protein: CASSSRFGEDYEQFF
CDR3 DNA: TGTGCCAGCAGCTCTCGGTTCGGGGAGGATTATGAGCAGTTCTTC

clone size: .
D gene: TRBD1
J gene: TRBJ1-2
V gene: TRBV15
CDR3 protein: CATSREPDRELYGYTF
CDR3 DNA: TGTGCCACCAGCAGAGAACCTGACAGGGAACTATACGGCTACACCTTC

clone size: .
D gene: TRBD2
J gene: TRBJ2-7
V gene: TRBV7-6
CDR3 protein: CASTASGGSEQYF
CDR3 DNA: TGTGCCAGCACCGCTTCGGGGGGGTCCGAGCAGTACTTC

clone size: .
D gene: TRBD1
J gene: TRBJ2-7
V gene: TRBV5-1
CDR3 protein: CATSRGQGAIEQYF
CDR3 DNA: TGCGCCACCTCGAGGGGACAGGGGGCGATCGAGCAGTACTTC

clone size: once
D gene: .
J gene: TRBJ2-7
V gene: TRBV11-2
CDR3 protein: CASSVRPWGRETYEQYF
CDR3 DNA: TGTGCCAGCAGCGTAAGACCTTGGGGGCGAGAGACCTACGAGCAGTACTTC

clone size: .
D gene: .
J gene: TRBJ2-7
V gene: TRBV7-9
CDR3 protein: CASSLSASFYEQYF
CDR3 DNA: TGTGCCAGCAGCTTATCGGCTAGTTTTTACGAGCAGTACTTC

clone size: .
D gene: .
J gene: TRBJ2-1
V gene: TRBV27
CDR3 protein: CASSYKADNEQFF
CDR3 DNA: TGTGCCAGCAGTTACAAAGCGGACAATGAGCAGTTCTTC

clone size: .
D gene: TRBD2
J gene: TRBJ2-1
V gene: TRBV7-9
CDR3 protein: CASSSRLAGASEQFF
CDR3 DNA: TGTGCCAGCAGCTCGAGACTAGCGGGAGCTAGCGAGCAGTTCTTC

clone size: .
D gene: .
J gene: TRBJ1-5
V gene: TRBV5-5
CDR3 protein: CASSLHSNSNQPQHF
CDR3 DNA: TGTGCCAGCAGCTTGCACAGCAATAGCAATCAGCCCCAGCATTTT

clone size: .
D gene: .
J gene: TRBJ1-2
V gene: TRBV27
CDR3 protein: CASSDPNYGYTF
CDR3 DNA: TGTGCCAGTTCGGACCCTAACTATGGCTACACCTTC

clone size: .
D gene: TRBD1
J gene: TRBJ1-2
V gene: TRBV4-1
CDR3 protein: CASSQRTGEQGPYGYTF
CDR3 DNA: TGCGCCAGCAGCCAAAGGACAGGGGAGCAAGGGCCTTATGGCTACACCTTC

clone size: .
D gene: TRBD1
J gene: TRBJ1-1
V gene: TRBV4-2
CDR3 protein: CASGQEMNTEAFF
CDR3 DNA: TGTGCCAGCGGACAGGAGATGAACACTGAAGCTTTCTTT

clone size: .
D gene: .
J gene: TRBJ2-7
V gene: TRBV9
CDR3 protein: CASSVEPEAKSSYEQYF
CDR3 DNA: TGTGCCAGCAGCGTAGAACCCGAAGCGAAAAGCTCCTACGAGCAGTACTTC

clone size: .
D gene: TRBD2
J gene: TRBJ2-7
V gene: TRBV2
CDR3 protein: CASSGGLAGGPREQYF
CDR3 DNA: TGTGCCAGCAGTGGGGGACTAGCGGGAGGGCCAAGGGAGCAGTACTTC

clone size: .
D gene: TRBD1
J gene: TRBJ2-7
V gene: TRBV6-1
CDR3 protein: CAIPGQGNYEQYF
CDR3 DNA: TGTGCCATCCCGGGACAGGGAAACTACGAGCAGTACTTC

clone size: .
D gene: .
J gene: TRBJ2-1
V gene: TRBV5-6
CDR3 protein: CASSLMGAMDEQFF
CDR3 DNA: TGTGCCAGCAGCTTAATGGGGGCAATGGATGAGCAGTTCTTC

clone size: once
D gene: TRBD2
J gene: TRBJ2-1
V gene: TRBV29-1
CDR3 protein: CSVEGLAGGFSYNEQFF
CDR3 DNA: TGCAGCGTTGAGGGACTAGCGGGAGGTTTCTCCTACAATGAGCAGTTCTTC

clone size: once
D gene: .
J gene: TRBJ1-2
V gene: TRBV27
CDR3 protein: CASRSGGANYGYTF
CDR3 DNA: TGTGCCAGCAGATCGGGCGGGGCCAACTATGGCTACACCTTC

clone size: .
D gene: .
J gene: TRBJ2-3
V gene: TRBV27
CDR3 protein: CASSPDTDTQYF
CDR3 DNA: TGTGCCAGCAGTCCCGACACAGATACGCAGTATTTT

clone size: .
D gene: TRBD1
J gene: TRBJ1-2
V gene: TRBV7-2
CDR3 protein: CASSLGTGGAYGYTF
CDR3 DNA: TGTGCCAGCAGCTTAGGGACAGGGGGCGCGTATGGCTACACCTTC

clone size: once
D gene: .
J gene: TRBJ1-1
V gene: TRBV5-1
CDR3 protein: CASSVGGSNTEAFF
CDR3 DNA: TGCGCCAGCAGCGTGGGTGGTTCGAACACTGAAGCTTTCTTT

clone size: .
D gene: TRBD2
J gene: TRBJ2-1
V gene: TRBV28
CDR3 protein: CAGGHSPTAGGSYNEQFF
CDR3 DNA: TGTGCCGGCGGGCACTCTCCCACAGCGGGAGGGAGCTACAATGAGCAGTTCTTC

clone size: .
D gene: TRBD2
J gene: TRBJ2-2
V gene: TRBV5-1
CDR3 protein: CASELTSGQGRELFF
CDR3 DNA: TGCGCCAGCGAACTAACTAGCGGGCAAGGGCGGGAGCTGTTTTTT